These 8 T cell receptor beta chains originate from one sample sequenced in a study of OX40 agonist ivuxolimab in advanced cancers. Data came from immunoSEQ multiplex PCR; TCRdb stores just in-frame clones and leaves some out. Here the sample spans about 83,000 clones, 65% to 90% being singletons. Sequencing used CD4+ or CD8+ T cells sorted from blood, obtained in a trial of the OX40 agonist ivuxolimab. Source of these receptors: an adult with an advanced solid tumor such as melanoma, head and neck, liver or kidney cancer.

This chain connects TRBV19 to TRBJ1-4, with 7 bases lining up with TRBD1. This CDR3 is 14 amino acids long. The V gene end was trimmed by 4 bases and the J gene end by 8 bases; junction bases not matched to a gene: 7. Per the germline V gene, CDR1 is LNHDA and CDR2 is SQIVND (reference sequence). The CDR3, as DNA: TGTGCCAGTAGTAATAAGGGGGCTGGGGAAAAACTGTTTTTT. Amino acids: CASSNKGAGEKLFF.

The CDR3 loop is CASRLTGDNEQFF. CDR3 in DNA: TGTGCCAGCAGGTTAACAGGGGACAATGAGCAGTTCTTC. The chain uses TRBV6-1 and TRBJ2-1; 7 nucleotides agree with TRBD1. The CDR3 sequence is 13 residues long. Unmatched junction bases numbered 4, after V lost 6 bases and J lost 5 bases. CDR1 is MNHNS and CDR2 is SASEGT in the germline V gene.

CDR3 protein: CASSQTSVDTQYF. The CDR3 DNA sequence: TGCGCCAGCAGCCAAACTAGCGTGGATACGCAGTATTTT. The chain combines TRBV4-1 with TRBJ2-3, with TRBD2 matching 7 bases. V dropped 2 bases and J dropped 6; count of bases not matched to a gene: 2. Germline V lookup: CDR1 MGHRA, CDR2 YSYEKL. CDR3 length: 13 amino acids.

Here the CDR3 reads CASIPAPNGNYGYTF. CDR3 nucleotide sequence: TGTGCCAGCATCCCGGCACCCAATGGTAACTATGGCTACACCTTC. The chain combines TRBV5-4 with TRBJ1-2; D call uncertain. Trimming took 6 bases from V and 1 from J, leaving 16 bases between them. CDR3 length: 15 amino acids. Germline loops: CDR1 SGHNT, CDR2 YYREEE (reference sequence).

The chain links TRBV30 to TRBJ1-6; D unclear. The CDR3 sequence is 15 residues long. V gave up 4 bases and J gave up 0 bases, with 10 bases separating them. CDR1 and CDR2 from the germline V gene are GTSNPN and SVGIG (reference sequence). CDR3 nucleotides: TGTGCCTGGATGGGCAGGACCTCCTATAATTCACCCCTCCACTTT. Its protein product is CAWMGRTSYNSPLHF.

This chain joins TRBV19 and TRBJ2-3; D gene uncertain. The CDR3 extends over 13 amino acids. Trimming took 6 bases from V and 1 from J, leaving 8 bases between them. Germline V lookup: CDR1 LNHDA, CDR2 SQIVND (reference sequence). The CDR3 loop is CASRTAGTDTQYF. The CDR3 nucleotides read TGTGCCAGTAGGACGGCTGGCACAGATACGCAGTATTTT. The complete variable domain, with remaining parts taken from reference TRBV19 and TRBJ2-3, reads DGGITQSPKYLFRKEGQNVTLSCEQNLNHDAMYWYRQDPGQGLRLIYYSQIVNDFQKGDIAEGYSVSREKKESFPLTVTSAQKNPTAFYLCASRTAGTDTQYFGPGTRLTVL.

This chain links TRBV6-4 with TRBJ2-1; the match to TRBD2 covers 8 bases. Germline V gene data show CDR1 as MRHNA and CDR2 as SNTAGT. CDR3 length: 19 residues. J lost 4 bases, V lost 2 bases, and 16 bases had no gene match. The CDR3 region has the DNA TGTGCCAGCAGTGACCGGGCTCCCCGGGTGGTAGCGGGGTACAATGAGCAGTTCTTC. It specifies CASSDRAPRVVAGYNEQFF.

Written as DNA, the CDR3 is TGCGCCAGCAGCCAACTGGGACAGGGGGCTAACTATGGCTACACCTTC. Protein product: CASSQLGQGANYGYTF. The genes are TRBV4-3 and TRBJ1-2; 11 positions match TRBD1. V lost 2 bases to trimming and J lost 0 bases; unmatched junction nucleotides: 2. The CDR3 loop spans 16 amino acids. CDR1 is LGHNA, CDR2 YSLEER, per germline.